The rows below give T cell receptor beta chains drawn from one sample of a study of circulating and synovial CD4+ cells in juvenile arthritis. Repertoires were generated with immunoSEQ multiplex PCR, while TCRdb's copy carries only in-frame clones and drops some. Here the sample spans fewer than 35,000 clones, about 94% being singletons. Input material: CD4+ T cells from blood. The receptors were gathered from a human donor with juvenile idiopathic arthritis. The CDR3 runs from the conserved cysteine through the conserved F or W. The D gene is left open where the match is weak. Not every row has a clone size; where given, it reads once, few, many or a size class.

CDR3 DNA: TGCAGCATTAAAGGCGCGGGGCTACAATCCTACGAGCAGTACTTC
CDR3 protein: CSIKGAGLQSYEQYF
clone size: -
V gene: TRBV29-1
CDR3 length: 15
J gene: TRBJ2-7
D gene: -

CDR3 DNA: TGTGCCAGCAGTTACTTGGGGAGACCGGGCGAGCAGTACTTC
CDR3 protein: CASSYLGRPGEQYF
clone size: -
V gene: TRBV6-5
CDR3 length: 14
J gene: TRBJ2-7
D gene: -

CDR3 DNA: TGTGCCGGGGGACTAGCCGGAAACACCGGGGAGCTGTTTTTT
CDR3 protein: CAGGLAGNTGELFF
clone size: -
V gene: TRBV28
CDR3 length: 14
J gene: TRBJ2-2
D gene: TRBD2

CDR3 DNA: TGTGCCAGCAGCGCCCCCGGGGATGCAGATACGCAGTATTTT
CDR3 protein: CASSAPGDADTQYF
clone size: -
V gene: TRBV9
CDR3 length: 14
J gene: TRBJ2-3
D gene: -

CDR3 DNA: TGCGCCAGCAGCTTGGGAAGGGAACAGGGTCGGGTCGGCGAGCAGTACTTC
CDR3 protein: CASSLGREQGRVGEQYF
clone size: -
V gene: TRBV5-1
CDR3 length: 17
J gene: TRBJ2-7
D gene: -

CDR3 DNA: TGTGCCAGCAGCCCCCCCGTTTCCGGGACAGGGGGAAACACCATATATTTT
CDR3 protein: CASSPPVSGTGGNTIYF
clone size: -
V gene: TRBV9
CDR3 length: 17
J gene: TRBJ1-3
D gene: TRBD1

CDR3 DNA: TGTGCCAGCAGTTTAGGGACAGGCTCTGGAAACACCATATATTTT
CDR3 protein: CASSLGTGSGNTIYF
clone size: -
V gene: TRBV27
CDR3 length: 15
J gene: TRBJ1-3
D gene: TRBD1

CDR3 DNA: TGTGCCAGCAGCTTAGATCGGGTCGGGGGGCGCCAAGAGACCCAGTACTTC
CDR3 protein: CASSLDRVGGRQETQYF
clone size: -
V gene: TRBV7-9
CDR3 length: 17
J gene: TRBJ2-5
D gene: -

CDR3 DNA: TGTGCCAGCAGCCGCCGGACAGGGGGGGATCAGCCCCAGCATTTT
CDR3 protein: CASSRRTGGDQPQHF
clone size: few
V gene: TRBV4-2
CDR3 length: 15
J gene: TRBJ1-5
D gene: TRBD1

CDR3 DNA: TGTGCCATCCGTAGTTCCTATGGCTACACCTTC
CDR3 protein: CAIRSSYGYTF
clone size: -
V gene: TRBV6-5
CDR3 length: 11
J gene: TRBJ1-2
D gene: -

CDR3 DNA: TGTGCCAGCAGTTACACCCAAACCGGGACTAGGAGCGAGCAGTACTTC
CDR3 protein: CASSYTQTGTRSEQYF
clone size: once
V gene: TRBV6-5
CDR3 length: 16
J gene: TRBJ2-7
D gene: TRBD2

CDR3 DNA: TGCGCCAGCAGCTCGAGCGGACCGAGCACAGATACGCAGTATTTT
CDR3 protein: CASSSSGPSTDTQYF
clone size: once
V gene: TRBV5-1
CDR3 length: 15
J gene: TRBJ2-3
D gene: -

CDR3 DNA: TGCGCCAGCAGCTCCCAGACCGGGACAGGGTCCTACGAGCAGTACTTC
CDR3 protein: CASSSQTGTGSYEQYF
clone size: -
V gene: TRBV5-1
CDR3 length: 16
J gene: TRBJ2-7
D gene: TRBD1

CDR3 DNA: TGTGCCACCAGCATCCGGGACAGGGGGCCCCAGTACTTC
CDR3 protein: CATSIRDRGPQYF
clone size: -
V gene: TRBV15
CDR3 length: 13
J gene: TRBJ2-5
D gene: TRBD1

CDR3 DNA: TGTGCCAGCACGGAGGGGAGCAATCAGCCCCAGCATTTT
CDR3 protein: CASTEGSNQPQHF
clone size: -
V gene: TRBV6-5
CDR3 length: 13
J gene: TRBJ1-5
D gene: -

CDR3 DNA: TGTGCCAGCAGTTTGAAGGAGACTAGCGGTACTCATTACTACGAGCAGTACTTC
CDR3 protein: CASSLKETSGTHYYEQYF
clone size: -
V gene: TRBV27
CDR3 length: 18
J gene: TRBJ2-7
D gene: TRBD2

CDR3 DNA: TGTGCCAGCAGCTTAGGGCAGACAGATACGCAGTATTTT
CDR3 protein: CASSLGQTDTQYF
clone size: -
V gene: TRBV7-8
CDR3 length: 13
J gene: TRBJ2-3
D gene: -

CDR3 DNA: TGTGCCAGCTGCGGACAGGGGGCACTTACCTACGAGCAGTACTTC
CDR3 protein: CASCGQGALTYEQYF
clone size: -
V gene: TRBV28
CDR3 length: 15
J gene: TRBJ2-7
D gene: TRBD1

CDR3 DNA: TGTGCCAGCAGTTTAATGGACAGGGATAAAGATACGCAGTATTTT
CDR3 protein: CASSLMDRDKDTQYF
clone size: -
V gene: TRBV7-7
CDR3 length: 15
J gene: TRBJ2-3
D gene: TRBD1

CDR3 DNA: TGTGCTAGTGGTTTTGGACTAGCGGGACCGTCAGATACGCAGTATTTT
CDR3 protein: CASGFGLAGPSDTQYF
clone size: -
V gene: TRBV12-5
CDR3 length: 16
J gene: TRBJ2-3
D gene: TRBD2

CDR3 DNA: TGCGCCAGCAGCCAGACAGGGCCGAGCACAGATACGCAGTATTTT
CDR3 protein: CASSQTGPSTDTQYF
clone size: -
V gene: TRBV4-1
CDR3 length: 15
J gene: TRBJ2-3
D gene: TRBD1

CDR3 DNA: TGTGCCAGTAGTATAGCGGCTAGCGGGAGATACGAGCAGTACTTC
CDR3 protein: CASSIAASGRYEQYF
clone size: few
V gene: TRBV19
CDR3 length: 15
J gene: TRBJ2-7
D gene: TRBD2

CDR3 DNA: TGCAGCGTCCGCACAAATATCGCCTCCTACGAGCAGTACTTC
CDR3 protein: CSVRTNIASYEQYF
clone size: -
V gene: TRBV29-1
CDR3 length: 14
J gene: TRBJ2-7
D gene: -

CDR3 DNA: TGCGCCAGCAGCCCGGGACTAGCGGCCCAAGAGACCCAGTACTTC
CDR3 protein: CASSPGLAAQETQYF
clone size: -
V gene: TRBV5-1
CDR3 length: 15
J gene: TRBJ2-5
D gene: TRBD2

CDR3 DNA: TGTGCCAGCAGCTTAGTCGGTCGGGGCTACACCTTC
CDR3 protein: CASSLVGRGYTF
clone size: -
V gene: TRBV7-9
CDR3 length: 12
J gene: TRBJ1-2
D gene: -

CDR3 DNA: TGTGCCAGCAGCGTAGGAGGGAGGCTCGGAGAGACCCAGTACTTC
CDR3 protein: CASSVGGRLGETQYF
clone size: -
V gene: TRBV9
CDR3 length: 15
J gene: TRBJ2-5
D gene: -

CDR3 DNA: TGTGCCAGCAGCTCCTACCGGGACAGCGAGTGGTTTTTT
CDR3 protein: CASSSYRDSEWFF
clone size: once
V gene: TRBV28
CDR3 length: 13
J gene: TRBJ1-4
D gene: TRBD1

CDR3 DNA: TGTGCCAGAAGCTTGGCACTAGCGGGAGGAGACGACGAGCAGTACTTC
CDR3 protein: CARSLALAGGDDEQYF
clone size: -
V gene: TRBV5-3
CDR3 length: 16
J gene: TRBJ2-7
D gene: TRBD2

CDR3 DNA: TGCGCCAGCTTGGCCCTACGGAGCGAAAAACTGTTTTTT
CDR3 protein: CASLALRSEKLFF
clone size: -
V gene: TRBV5-1
CDR3 length: 13
J gene: TRBJ1-4
D gene: -

CDR3 DNA: TGTGCCAGCAGCTTGGATGGAGTAGCGGGAGTTTATGAGCAGTTCTTC
CDR3 protein: CASSLDGVAGVYEQFF
clone size: -
V gene: TRBV5-4
CDR3 length: 16
J gene: TRBJ2-1
D gene: TRBD2

CDR3 DNA: TGTGCCAGCAGTGGTCCCCTTCCGTCTGGAAACACCATATATTTT
CDR3 protein: CASSGPLPSGNTIYF
clone size: -
V gene: TRBV2
CDR3 length: 15
J gene: TRBJ1-3
D gene: -

CDR3 DNA: TGTGCCAGCAGCTTAGAGGCCGGGACTAGCGGGAGCCAGCAGTACTTC
CDR3 protein: CASSLEAGTSGSQQYF
clone size: -
V gene: TRBV7-9
CDR3 length: 16
J gene: TRBJ2-5
D gene: TRBD2

CDR3 DNA: TGTGCCAGCAGTTCACCCCGGACAGGGCTCTATGGCTACACCTTC
CDR3 protein: CASSSPRTGLYGYTF
clone size: -
V gene: TRBV28
CDR3 length: 15
J gene: TRBJ1-2
D gene: TRBD1

CDR3 DNA: TGTGCCAGCAGCGTGGACAGGGGCCCTACCTTTTATGGCTACACCTTC
CDR3 protein: CASSVDRGPTFYGYTF
clone size: -
V gene: TRBV5-4
CDR3 length: 16
J gene: TRBJ1-2
D gene: TRBD1

CDR3 DNA: TGTGCCAGTAGTACCCCGACAGGGATCACAGATACGCAGTATTTT
CDR3 protein: CASSTPTGITDTQYF
clone size: -
V gene: TRBV19
CDR3 length: 15
J gene: TRBJ2-3
D gene: TRBD1

CDR3 DNA: TGTGCCAGCTCACCACCTCATAGCGAGCAGTACTTC
CDR3 protein: CASSPPHSEQYF
clone size: -
V gene: TRBV18
CDR3 length: 12
J gene: TRBJ2-7
D gene: -

CDR3 DNA: TGTGCCAGCAGCCAAAGGGGGACCTACAATGAGCAGTTCTTC
CDR3 protein: CASSQRGTYNEQFF
clone size: -
V gene: TRBV4-2
CDR3 length: 14
J gene: TRBJ2-1
D gene: -

CDR3 DNA: TGTGCCAGTAGTAGCTACGGGAATCAGCCCCAGCATTTT
CDR3 protein: CASSSYGNQPQHF
clone size: -
V gene: TRBV19
CDR3 length: 13
J gene: TRBJ1-5
D gene: -

CDR3 DNA: TGTGCCAGCAGCCCCCGGGGGGGCACAGATACGCAGTATTTT
CDR3 protein: CASSPRGGTDTQYF
clone size: -
V gene: TRBV7-3
CDR3 length: 14
J gene: TRBJ2-3
D gene: TRBD2

CDR3 DNA: TGTGCCTCAACTCGGGATCCCCCTAGCAATCAGCCCCAGCATTTT
CDR3 protein: CASTRDPPSNQPQHF
clone size: -
V gene: TRBV10-3
CDR3 length: 15
J gene: TRBJ1-5
D gene: -

CDR3 DNA: TGTGCCAGCAGCCGGGACAGGGGGCCGGAGACCCAGTACTTC
CDR3 protein: CASSRDRGPETQYF
clone size: -
V gene: TRBV4-2
CDR3 length: 14
J gene: TRBJ2-5
D gene: TRBD1

CDR3 DNA: TGTGCCAGCAGCCTCCTGACTAGCGGATACGAGCAGTACTTC
CDR3 protein: CASSLLTSGYEQYF
clone size: once
V gene: TRBV28
CDR3 length: 14
J gene: TRBJ2-7
D gene: TRBD2